The 16 T cell receptor beta chains below come from one sample, sequenced in a study of cytotoxic CD8 clonotypes in ibrutinib-treated CLL. Assay: immunoSEQ multiplex PCR; the TCRdb copy retains only in-frame clones and omits some. Here the sample spans about 6,700 clones, over 60% being singletons. Sequences were derived from PBMCs, sampled before ibrutinib treatment. These receptors all come from a human donor with chronic lymphocytic leukemia.

The chain links TRBV19 to TRBJ2-7; unclear D gene. Germline V gene lookup returns CDR1 LNHDA and CDR2 SQIVND (reference sequence). This CDR3 has 14 residues. Trimming shortened V by 4 bases and J by 6 bases, and 16 bases separated the two germline ends. Written as DNA, the CDR3 is TGTGCCAGTAGTACCGGTCCTTTTCCGCCCGAGCAGTACTTC. Translated, it gives CASSTGPFPPEQYF.

The genes are TRBV2 and TRBJ1-2; TRBD1 aligns across 8 bases. The CDR3 sequence is 14 residues long. Germline CDR1 and CDR2: SNHLY and FYNNEI. The V and J ends lost 5 bases and 4 bases, in that order; junction bases with no gene match: 6. The CDR3 DNA reads TGTGCCAGCAGTCTCACCGGGACAGGCTATGGCTACACCTTC. Its protein is CASSLTGTGYGYTF.

The chain is built from TRBV12-5 and TRBJ1-5, with 7 positions matching TRBD1. With 1 base clipped from V and 6 bases from J, the junction kept 0 bases outside the gene matches. Looked up from germline, CDR1 is LGHNT and CDR2 is FRNRAP. CDR3 length: 13 amino acids. CDR3 sequence reads: CASGLDRGQPQHF. For the CDR3, the DNA is TGTGCTAGTGGTTTGGACAGGGGTCAGCCCCAGCATTTT.

The chain links TRBV5-8 to TRBJ1-4; D call uncertain. The CDR3 is 17 residues long. Trimming stripped 0 bases from V and 8 bases from J, with 20 bases between. The V gene's germline CDR1 is SGHTS and CDR2 YDEGEE. The CDR3 is CASSLAGNSQQREKLFF. The DNA for the CDR3 is TGTGCCAGCAGCTTGGCCGGGAACAGCCAGCAAAGGGAAAAACTGTTTTTT. Full variable domain (rest looked up from reference TRBV5-8 and TRBJ1-4): EAGVTQSPTHLIKTRGQQATLRCSPISGHTSVYWYQQALGLGLQFLLWYDEGEERNRGNFPPRFSGRQFPNYSSELNVNALELEDSALYLCASSLAGNSQQREKLFFGSGTQLSVL.

The chain has TRBV5-1 and TRBJ1-2, with D tentatively TRBD1 (5 bases). Germline CDR1 and CDR2: SGHRS and YFSETQ. V lost 1 base, J lost 3 bases, and 7 bases lay in between. CDR3 size: 13 residues. The CDR3 spells CASSLTGDYGYTF. Written as DNA, the CDR3 is TGCGCCAGCAGCTTGACAGGAGACTATGGCTACACCTTC.

The CDR3 bases are TGCGCCAGCAGCTTTAGTTTGAACACTGAAGCTTTCTTT. This sequence encodes CASSFSLNTEAFF. The J gene is TRBJ1-1, the V gene TRBV5-1; D not resolved. V gave up 2 bases and J gave up 0 bases, with 5 bases separating them. The V gene's germline CDR1 is SGHRS and CDR2 YFSETQ. The CDR3 has 13 residues.

The chain has TRBV9 and TRBJ1-5; D possibly corresponds to TRBD1 (6 bases). The V end was cut by 0 bases, the J end by 5 bases, with 15 bases between. This CDR3 has 16 residues. Germline V gene lookup returns CDR1 SGDLS and CDR2 YYNGEE. CDR3: CASSVGPRGTDQPQHF. CDR3 DNA sequence: TGTGCCAGCAGCGTAGGTCCCAGGGGTACCGATCAGCCCCAGCATTTT.

This chain connects TRBV28 to TRBJ2-7; 9 bases agree with TRBD1. Germline V gives CDR1 MDHEN, CDR2 SYDVKM. With 5 bases clipped from V and 5 bases from J, the junction kept 10 bases outside the gene matches. This CDR3 has 15 residues. CDR3: CASSPPGQGLDEQYF. The CDR3 nucleotides read TGTGCCAGCAGTCCACCGGGACAGGGTTTGGACGAGCAGTACTTC. The entire variable domain, with the rest obtained from reference TRBV28 and TRBJ2-7, is as follows: DVKVTQSSRYLVKRTGEKVFLECVQDMDHENMFWYRQDPGLGLRLIYFSYDVKMKEKGDIPEGYSVSREKKERFSLILESASTNQTSMYLCASSPPGQGLDEQYFGPGTRLTVT.

V usage is TRBV5-1 and J usage is TRBJ2-3, with D hard to call. There are 12 residues in the CDR3. Germline CDR1 is SGHRS and CDR2 is YFSETQ. Trimming shortened V by 4 bases and J by 6 bases, and 9 bases separated the two germline ends. The CDR3 sequence is CASSIGTDTQYF. For the CDR3, the DNA is TGCGCCAGCAGCATCGGTACGGATACGCAGTATTTT.

This rearrangement joins TRBV9 to TRBJ1-2; weak D call: TRBD1 (6 bases). V was clipped by 0 bases and J by 8 bases, with 23 bases between them. This CDR3 has 17 residues. CDR1 SGDLS and CDR2 YYNGEE come from the germline V gene. The CDR3 DNA is TGTGCCAGCAGCGTAGGAGCAGGGACAAGCCCGATGGGCGGCTACACCTTC. Translating gives CASSVGAGTSPMGGYTF.

This chain connects TRBV11-3 to TRBJ1-1; no reliable D call. CDR1 and CDR2 (germline): SGHNT, YENEEA. V gave up 0 bases and J gave up 5 bases, with 7 bases separating them. CDR3 length equals 13 residues. The CDR3 bases are TGTGCCAGCAGCTTAGAAATGGGAACTGAAGCTTTCTTT. The encoded protein is CASSLEMGTEAFF.

The chain employs TRBV4-1 and TRBJ2-7; 8 nucleotides agree with TRBD1. The CDR3 is made up of 19 amino acids. Germline loops: CDR1 MGHRA, CDR2 YSYEKL. V gave up 1 base and J gave up 6 bases; unmatched junction bases: 20. The chain's CDR3 is CASSQVNGQGIYWVFEQYF. CDR3 bases: TGCGCCAGCAGCCAAGTGAACGGACAGGGTATCTACTGGGTGTTCGAGCAGTACTTC.

This clone was observed a handful of times. V gene TRBV4-1 combines with J gene TRBJ2-7; no clear D gene. The CDR3 runs to 12 residues. V was pared by 1 base and J by 6 bases, with 7 bases between. Germline-derived CDR1 and CDR2 are MGHRA and YSYEKL. The CDR3 here is CASSQVFGEQYF. CDR3 nucleotides: TGCGCCAGCAGCCAAGTCTTCGGCGAGCAGTACTTC.

The chain links TRBV11-2 to TRBJ2-7; D is perhaps TRBD2 (6 bases). CDR1 is SGHAT, CDR2 FQNNGV, per germline. The CDR3 is 16 residues long. V shed 2 bases and J shed 4 bases, with 18 bases lying between them. The CDR3 nucleotides are TGTGCCAGCAGCTTATCGTCCGCTAGCGCTCCTTACGAGCAGTACTTC. Encoded protein: CASSLSSASAPYEQYF.

CDR3 loop: CASGRQGVGETQYF. The DNA for the CDR3 is TGTGCCAGCGGGCGACAGGGGGTAGGGGAGACCCAGTACTTC. V gene TRBV6-5 combines with J gene TRBJ2-5; 9 nucleotides match TRBD1. The CDR3 has 14 amino acids. Trimming at V came to 8 bases and at J to 5 bases, leaving 9 bases not matched to a gene. Germline V gene sequence: CDR1 MNHEY, CDR2 SVGAGI.

The genes are TRBV6-5 and TRBJ1-2, with a weak D call TRBD1 (5 bases). The germline V gene has CDR1 MNHEY and CDR2 SVGAGI. The CDR3 runs to 12 residues. V dropped 6 bases and J dropped 8 bases, with 13 bases sitting between them. This chain's CDR3 is CASSGGGLGYTF. The CDR3 DNA is TGTGCCAGCAGCGGGGGGGGTCTGGGCTACACCTTC.